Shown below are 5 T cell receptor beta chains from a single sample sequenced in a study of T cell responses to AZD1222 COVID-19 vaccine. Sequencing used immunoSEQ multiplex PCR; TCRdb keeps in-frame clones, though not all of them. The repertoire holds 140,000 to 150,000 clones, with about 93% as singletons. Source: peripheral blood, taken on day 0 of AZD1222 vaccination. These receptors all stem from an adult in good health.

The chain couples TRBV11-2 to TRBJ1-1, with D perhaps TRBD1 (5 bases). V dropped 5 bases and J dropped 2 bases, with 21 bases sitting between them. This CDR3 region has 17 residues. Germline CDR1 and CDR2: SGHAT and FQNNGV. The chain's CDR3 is CASSLSAQTVINTEAFF. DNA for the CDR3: TGTGCCAGCAGCCTATCGGCTCAGACAGTGATAAACACTGAAGCTTTCTTT. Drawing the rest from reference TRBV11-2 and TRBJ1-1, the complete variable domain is EAGVAQSPRYKIIEKRQSVAFWCNPISGHATLYWYQQILGQGPKLLIQFQNNGVVDDSQLPKDRFSAERLKGVDSTLKIQPAKLEDSAVYLCASSLSAQTVINTEAFFGQGTRLTVV.

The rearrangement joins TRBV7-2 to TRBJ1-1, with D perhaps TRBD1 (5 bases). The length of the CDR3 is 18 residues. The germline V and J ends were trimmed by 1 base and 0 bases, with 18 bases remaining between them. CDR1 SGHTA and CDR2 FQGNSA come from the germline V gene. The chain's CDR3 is CASSLVTWAGYMNTEAFF. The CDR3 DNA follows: TGTGCCAGCAGCTTAGTGACCTGGGCAGGGTATATGAACACTGAAGCTTTCTTT.

This chain's CDR3 is CASSIDRGSLGWTQYF. The CDR3 region has the DNA TGTGCCAGTAGTATAGATCGGGGCAGCCTCGGGTGGACCCAGTACTTC. J is TRBJ2-5 and V is TRBV19; D is tentatively TRBD1 or TRBD2 (5 bases each). CDR1 LNHDA and CDR2 SQIVND come from the germline V gene (reference sequence). The CDR3 runs 16 residues. The V end was cut by 0 bases, the J end by 7 bases, with 18 bases between.

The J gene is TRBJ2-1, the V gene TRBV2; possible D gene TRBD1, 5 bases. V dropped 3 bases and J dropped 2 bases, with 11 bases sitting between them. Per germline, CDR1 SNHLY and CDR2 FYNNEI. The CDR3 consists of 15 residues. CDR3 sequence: CASSELGPPYNEQFF. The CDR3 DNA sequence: TGTGCCAGCAGTGAGCTGGGGCCCCCCTACAATGAGCAGTTCTTC.

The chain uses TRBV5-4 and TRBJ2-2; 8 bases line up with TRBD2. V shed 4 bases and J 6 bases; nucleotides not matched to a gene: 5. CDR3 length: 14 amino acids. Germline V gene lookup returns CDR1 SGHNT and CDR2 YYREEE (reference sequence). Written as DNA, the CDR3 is TGTGCCAGCAGCGGGCGGACTAGCTCCGGGGAGCTGTTTTTT. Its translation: CASSGRTSSGELFF. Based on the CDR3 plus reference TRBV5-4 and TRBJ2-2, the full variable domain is ETGVTQSPTHLIKTRGQQVTLRCSSQSGHNTVSWYQQALGQGPQFIFQYYREEENGRGNFPPRFSGLQFPNYSSELNVNALELDDSALYLCASSGRTSSGELFFGEGSRLTVL.